A selection of T cell receptor beta chains follows, all from one sample in a study of blood T cell repertoires in COVID-19. Here immunoSEQ multiplex PCR was the method, and the copy in TCRdb shows in-frame clones only, minus some. The table records approximately 92,000 clones, 84% of them present only once. The source material was peripheral blood. The receptor set was obtained from an older man with active or convalescent COVID-19. The CDR3 runs from the conserved cysteine through the conserved F or W. A D gene is named only where the DNA matches it firmly. Clone size is not always given. Where it is, it says once, few, many or a class for expanded clones.

d_call clone_size j_call v_call cdr3_nt cdr3_aa
TRBD1 . TRBJ2-1 TRBV19 TGTGCCAGAGAAACGGCGACAGGGGGGGAGTACAATGAGCAGTTCTTC CARETATGGEYNEQFF
. . TRBJ1-2 TRBV19 TGTGCCAGTAGTCCCCGACAGTATGGCTACACCTTC CASSPRQYGYTF
TRBD2 . TRBJ2-3 TRBV19 TGTGCCAGTAGTATCGGGACTAGCCCTAGCACAGATACGCAGTATTTT CASSIGTSPSTDTQYF
. . TRBJ1-1 TRBV7-9 TGTGCCAGCAGCTTACAGGGTTACACTGAAGCTTTCTTT CASSLQGYTEAFF
. . TRBJ1-5 TRBV5-8 TGTGCCAGCAGCTTGGCCCAAGGGGGATTTAGCAATCAGCCCCAGCATTTT CASSLAQGGFSNQPQHF
TRBD1 . TRBJ2-2 TRBV7-9 TGTGCCAGCAGCTTAGAATGGGACAGGGCCGGGGAGCTGTTTTTT CASSLEWDRAGELFF
TRBD1 . TRBJ2-2 TRBV5-1 TGCGCCAGCAGCTTGGCAAGGGGGCCGAACACCGGGGAGCTGTTTTTT CASSLARGPNTGELFF
TRBD1 . TRBJ2-7 TRBV7-9 TGTGCCAGCAGCTCGCAGGGGGTAAGCTACGAGCAGTACTTC CASSSQGVSYEQYF
TRBD1 . TRBJ1-1 TRBV6-5 TGTGCCAGCCGGGACAGCATGAACACTGAAGCTTTCTTT CASRDSMNTEAFF
. once TRBJ2-5 TRBV16 TGTGCCAGCAGCCCCTCTCGGAGAGTGTACCAAGAGACCCAGTACTTC CASSPSRRVYQETQYF
TRBD2 . TRBJ2-3 TRBV7-3 TGTGCCAGCAGCTTAGGGACTAGCGGAACAGATACGCAGTATTTT CASSLGTSGTDTQYF
TRBD1 . TRBJ2-7 TRBV7-3 TGTGCCAGCAGCCGGACAGGGAAGGAATACGAGCAGTACTTC CASSRTGKEYEQYF
TRBD2 . TRBJ2-3 TRBV30 TGTGCCTGGAGTCCTAGCGGCCTAACAGATACGCAGTATTTT CAWSPSGLTDTQYF
. . TRBJ2-1 TRBV2 TGTGCCAGCAGTGAGGGGGGGACACAGTTCTTC CASSEGGTQFF
. . TRBJ1-6 TRBV30 TGTGCCTGGAGTCAGGGGAATTCACCCCTCCACTTT CAWSQGNSPLHF
TRBD1 few TRBJ1-5 TRBV20-1 TGCAGTGCTAGTGACACCTTCCGGACAGGAGGATATCAGCCCCAGCATTTT CSASDTFRTGGYQPQHF
. . TRBJ1-6 TRBV5-5 TGTGCCAGCAGCTTGCACGGACAAGACTATTCACCCCTCCACTTT CASSLHGQDYSPLHF
. once TRBJ2-3 TRBV2 TGTGCCAGCAGTGGACGGACTGGCACAGATACGCAGTATTTT CASSGRTGTDTQYF
. . TRBJ2-7 TRBV15 TGTGCCACAAGAACCTCGGGTGGGTACGAGCAGTACTTC CATRTSGGYEQYF
. few TRBJ1-5 TRBV10-1 TGCGCCAGCTTCCCCGGGAGGCAGATCCTCCTTAGCAATCAGCCCCAGCATTTT CASFPGRQILLSNQPQHF